A selection of T cell receptor beta chains follows, all from one sample in a study of shared clonotypes between healthy human individuals. Generated by immunoSEQ multiplex PCR, the TCRdb table keeps only in-frame clones and is missing some. Of over 2 million clones listed, roughly 94% were seen once; the top ten hold 0.1% to 0.15%. The sequencing input was naive CD4+ T cells sorted from blood. These receptors were taken from a man between 18 and 29 years old in good health. CDR3s include the opening cysteine and the closing phenylalanine or tryptophan. D genes are given only for firm matches. Rows may omit the clone size; those that give it use once, few, many or a size class.

clone_size	d_call	v_call	j_call	cdr3_nt	cdr3_aa
NA	NA	TRBV18	TRBJ1-5	TGTGCCAGCTCTCAAGAGGGGTTTCGTCAGCCCCAGCATTTT	CASSQEGFRQPQHF
NA	NA	TRBV10-3	TRBJ2-1	TGTGCCACTCCACCCGGGTCCCTCTCCTACAATGAGCAGTTCTTC	CATPPGSLSYNEQFF
once	TRBD2	TRBV11-2	TRBJ2-5	TGTGCCAGCAGCTTAGGGACACTAGCGGGGAGGCAAGAGACCCAGTACTTC	CASSLGTLAGRQETQYF
NA	NA	TRBV2	TRBJ1-2	TGTGCCAGCAGCTTAGGACAGTTATTAAGATATGGCTACACCTTC	CASSLGQLLRYGYTF
NA	NA	TRBV15	TRBJ2-2	TGTGCCACCAGCAGCCCCATCTTGGGGGAGCTGTTTTTT	CATSSPILGELFF
NA	NA	TRBV5-1	TRBJ2-6	TGCGCCAGCAGCTCCCGGGGAGACAGAGTGTCTGGGGCCAACGTCCTGACTTTC	CASSSRGDRVSGANVLTF
NA	TRBD1	TRBV6-5	TRBJ2-2	TGTGCCAGCAGTCGGGACAGGGTGAACACCGGGGAGCTGTTTTTT	CASSRDRVNTGELFF
NA	NA	TRBV28	TRBJ2-5	TGTGCCAGCAGTTTATCTCCAGAAGAGACCCAGTACTTC	CASSLSPEETQYF
NA	NA	TRBV5-1	TRBJ1-2	TGCGCCAGCAGCTTGGGCGGGGCAGGCTATGGCTACACCTTC	CASSLGGAGYGYTF
NA	NA	TRBV6-1	TRBJ1-2	TGTGCCAGCAGTAAAGGGGGAATAAAAGGCGGTAGCTATGGCTACACCTTC	CASSKGGIKGGSYGYTF
NA	NA	TRBV7-9	TRBJ1-4	TGTGCCAGCAGCTTGGGACATGAAGATGAAAAACTGTTTTTT	CASSLGHEDEKLFF
NA	NA	TRBV7-2	TRBJ1-5	TGTGCCAGCAGCCGGGGGTCGAGCAATCAGCCCCAGCATTTT	CASSRGSSNQPQHF
NA	NA	TRBV29-1	TRBJ2-7	TGCAGCGCCGGGACGAGGCTCTCCTACGAGCAGTACTTC	CSAGTRLSYEQYF
NA	TRBD2	TRBV6-5	TRBJ2-7	TGTGCCAGCAGTTACCGGGAGGTCTCCTACGAGCAGTACTTC	CASSYREVSYEQYF
NA	NA	TRBV2	TRBJ2-1	TGTGCCAGTCGGGTGGAGAAGAATGAGCAGTTCTTC	CASRVEKNEQFF
NA	NA	TRBV6-1	TRBJ1-2	TGTGCCAGCAGAAAACAGGGAGGCGTCTATGGCTACACCTTC	CASRKQGGVYGYTF
NA	NA	TRBV6-1	TRBJ2-3	TGTGCCAGCAGTGTCGAGACAGGAGGCGATACGCAGTATTTT	CASSVETGGDTQYF